These 6 T cell receptor beta chains share one sample of origin, sequenced in a study of T cell repertoires in cytomegalovirus infection. No antigens are known for them. TCRdb re-called the reads through MiXCR, storing one row per CDR3 protein. The table shows just over 450,000 distinct CDR3 sequences, with roughly 43% occurring only once. This sample comprised cultured PBMCs, obtained from culture after CMV antigen stimulation. These receptors originate from a human donor in good health (CMV status not recorded). Some clones in this sample may be carry-over from other donors' samples.

This CDR3 is CAIRLGLAGATQYF. The CDR3 DNA reads TGTGCCATCAGATTGGGACTAGCGGGAGCTACGCAGTATTTT. The chain joins TRBV10-3 to TRBJ2-3; TRBD2 matches 14 bases. Germline V lookup: CDR1 ENHRY, CDR2 SYGVKD. The CDR3 extends over 14 amino acids. V was clipped by 6 bases and J by 8 bases; unmatched bases: 4.

This clonotype was counted only a few times. This sequence joins TRBV7-2 and TRBJ2-7, with 13 bases matching TRBD2. The CDR3 sequence is 17 residues long. V shed 5 bases and J 0 bases; nucleotides not matched to a gene: 7. Germline V gene lookup returns CDR1 SGHTA and CDR2 FQGNSA. The CDR3 nucleotides read TGTGCCAGCAGCCCGGGACTAGCGGGGCTCAGCTCCTACGAGCAGTACTTC. Encoded protein: CASSPGLAGLSSYEQYF.

The V call is TRBV28, the J call TRBJ2-1, with 7 positions matching TRBD2. V was clipped by 8 bases and J by 5 bases; unmatched bases: 9. The V gene's germline CDR1 is MDHEN and CDR2 SYDVKM. The CDR3 totals 14 residues. The chain's CDR3 is CASLGGSSHNEQFF. The CDR3 nucleotides are TGTGCCAGCCTCGGGGGGTCCTCTCACAATGAGCAGTTCTTC. The full variable domain, completed using reference TRBV28 and TRBJ2-1, is DVKVTQSSRYLVKRTGEKVFLECVQDMDHENMFWYRQDPGLGLRLIYFSYDVKMKEKGDIPEGYSVSREKKERFSLILESASTNQTSMYLCASLGGSSHNEQFFGPGTRLTVL.

The V and J genes are TRBV10-3 and TRBJ2-3, with a possible D match to TRBD2 (5 bases). CDR3 length equals 14 residues. CDR1 and CDR2 (germline): ENHRY, SYGVKD. Deletions cut 4 bases from V and 0 bases from J, with 8 bases between. CDR3 loop: CAISVGVSTDTQYF. In DNA form, the CDR3 reads TGTGCCATCAGTGTCGGGGTTAGCACAGATACGCAGTATTTT.

V usage is TRBV29-1 and J usage is TRBJ2-7; 9 bases match TRBD1. CDR3 length equals 14 residues. Germline CDR1 and CDR2: SQVTM and ANQGSEA. The V segment lost 6 bases and the J segment 3 bases; nucleotides outside the gene matches: 9. CDR3 loop: CSVTGTGKNYEQYF. DNA for the CDR3: TGCAGCGTCACGGGGACAGGGAAAAACTACGAGCAGTACTTC.

V gene TRBV19 combines with J gene TRBJ2-5; weak D call: TRBD1 (6 bases). The CDR3 sequence is 13 residues long. Germline CDR1 LNHDA, CDR2 SQIVND (reference sequence). V was clipped by 3 bases and J by 4 bases, with 9 bases between them. The DNA for the CDR3 is TGTGCCAGTAGTATGGACAGTGGAGAGACCCAGTACTTC. Protein sequence: CASSMDSGETQYF. Combining the CDR3 with reference TRBV19 and TRBJ2-5 gives the whole variable domain DGGITQSPKYLFRKEGQNVTLSCEQNLNHDAMYWYRQDPGQGLRLIYYSQIVNDFQKGDIAEGYSVSREKKESFPLTVTSAQKNPTAFYLCASSMDSGETQYFGPGTRLLVL.